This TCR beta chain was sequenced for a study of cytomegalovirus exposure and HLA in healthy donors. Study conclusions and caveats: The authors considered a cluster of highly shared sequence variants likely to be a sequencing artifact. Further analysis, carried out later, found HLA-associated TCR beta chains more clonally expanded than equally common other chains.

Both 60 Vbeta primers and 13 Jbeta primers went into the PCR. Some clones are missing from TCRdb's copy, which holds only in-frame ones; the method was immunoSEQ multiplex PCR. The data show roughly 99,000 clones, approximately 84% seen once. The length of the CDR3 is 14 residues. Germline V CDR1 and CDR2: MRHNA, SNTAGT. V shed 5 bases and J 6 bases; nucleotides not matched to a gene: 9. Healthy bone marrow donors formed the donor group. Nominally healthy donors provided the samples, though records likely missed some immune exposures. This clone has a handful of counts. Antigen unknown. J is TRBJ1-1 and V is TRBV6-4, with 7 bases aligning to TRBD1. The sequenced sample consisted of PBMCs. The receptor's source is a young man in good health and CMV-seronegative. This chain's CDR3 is CASSSDRDGAEAFF. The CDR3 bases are TGTGCCAGCAGTAGCGACAGGGACGGGGCTGAAGCTTTCTTT.